What follows are 21 T cell receptor beta chains derived from one specimen sequenced in a study of PD-L1 blockade in urothelial cancer. The repertoire was sequenced with immunoSEQ multiplex PCR; TCRdb's copy has only in-frame clones and lacks some. This table holds some 20,000 clones, 88% found once. Sequencing used PBMCs, obtained around atezolizumab (anti-PD-L1) treatment. These receptors came from a man between 45 and 60 years old with urothelial cancer.

The genes are TRBV10-1 and TRBJ2-3, with 10 bases identical to TRBD2. V shed 3 bases and J 1 base; nucleotides not matched to a gene: 1. From germline, CDR1 is WNHNN and CDR2 SYGVQD (reference sequence). This CDR3 has 15 amino acids. CDR3 residues: CASSDTSGGTDTQYF. DNA for the CDR3: TGCGCCAGCAGTGATACTAGCGGGGGCACAGATACGCAGTATTTT.

This chain joins TRBV7-9 and TRBJ2-5, with TRBD2 matching 7 bases. The CDR3 has 13 amino acids. The ends lost 3 bases at V and 4 bases at J; junction bases unmatched: 2. CDR1 is SEHNR, CDR2 FQNEAQ, per germline (reference sequence). This chain's CDR3 is CASSLGRGETQYF. The DNA for the CDR3 is TGTGCCAGCAGCTTGGGGAGGGGAGAGACCCAGTACTTC.

In regard to this clone: An end of the junction does not agree with germline; a read error may underlie this. The rearrangement uses TRBV7-7 and TRBJ2-5, with TRBD2 identical over 8 bases. CDR3 length equals 11 residues. Per germline, CDR1 SSHAT and CDR2 FNYEAQ (reference sequence). The DNA of the CDR3 is TGTGCTAGCAGCACGGGGGGGGCCCAGTACTTC. It is translated as CASSTGGAQYF.

In this sample, this clone turned up once. This sequence joins TRBV10-2 and TRBJ1-1, with D unresolved. Germline CDR1 reads WSHSY; CDR2 reads SAAADI. This CDR3 has 13 residues. The ends were cut back, 3 bases at V and 0 bases at J, with 5 bases in the middle. DNA for the CDR3: TGCGCCAGCAGTGATAAAATGAACACTGAAGCTTTCTTT. Translation gives CASSDKMNTEAFF.

This chain links TRBV28 with TRBJ1-2; D unclear. The CDR3 totals 14 residues. V lost 6 bases and J lost 1, with 12 bases in between. Germline V CDR1 and CDR2: MDHEN, SYDVKM. In nucleotides, the CDR3 is TGTGCCAGCAGGTTAGGCAGACTTAACTATGGCTACACCTTC. Its translation: CASRLGRLNYGYTF.

The gene calls are TRBV7-9 and TRBJ2-7; D gene ambiguous. The CDR3 extends over 12 amino acids. Per the germline V gene, CDR1 is SEHNR and CDR2 is FQNEAQ (reference sequence). The germline V and J ends were trimmed by 5 bases and 4 bases, with 9 bases remaining between them. The DNA of the CDR3 is TGTGCCAGCAGCCCCGTTCGGTACGAGCAGTACTTC. Its protein product is CASSPVRYEQYF.

The V and J genes are TRBV7-9 and TRBJ2-7, with unresolved D. Per the germline V gene, CDR1 is SEHNR and CDR2 is FQNEAQ (reference sequence). V lost 2 bases and J 7 bases, leaving 9 bases between the germline ends. The CDR3 runs 12 residues. DNA of the CDR3: TGTGCCAGCAGCTTAACATCTTCTGAGCAGTACTTC. It specifies CASSLTSSEQYF.

V and J are TRBV4-3 and TRBJ2-3; 7 positions match TRBD1. Germline-derived CDR1 and CDR2 are LGHNA and YSLEER. The CDR3 consists of 20 residues. V lost 0 bases to trimming and J lost 2 bases; unmatched junction nucleotides: 17. The CDR3 DNA reads as TGCGCCAGCAGCCAAGATCCGTACCCCTCAAAACAGGGGAACACAGATACGCAGTATTTT. Its translation is CASSQDPYPSKQGNTDTQYF.

The CDR3 here is CASSLGTGGGYGYTF. The CDR3 DNA reads TGTGCCAGCTCTCTGGGGACAGGGGGCGGCTATGGCTACACCTTC. V is TRBV18 and J is TRBJ1-2; 12 nucleotides line up with TRBD1. Germline assignment: CDR1 KGHSH and CDR2 LQKENI. V dropped 6 bases and J dropped 4; count of bases not matched to a gene: 6. The CDR3 extends over 15 amino acids. Full variable domain (outside the CDR3, taken from reference TRBV18 and TRBJ1-2): NAGVMQNPRHLVRRRGQEARLRCSPMKGHSHVYWYRQLPEEGLKFMVYLQKENIIDESGMPKERFSAEFPKEGPSILRIQQVVRGDSAAYFCASSLGTGGGYGYTFGSGTRLTVV.

This chain joins TRBV18 and TRBJ1-3; 10 bases are a match to TRBD1. V trimming: 5 bases; J trimming: 3 bases; junction bases outside the gene matches: 7. Germline V gene lookup returns CDR1 KGHSH and CDR2 LQKENI. The CDR3 sequence is 16 residues long. The chain's CDR3 is CASSATTGGNGNTIYF. The DNA of the CDR3 is TGTGCCAGCTCAGCCACGACAGGGGGCAATGGAAACACCATATATTTT. Filled out from reference TRBV18 and TRBJ1-3, the complete variable domain reads NAGVMQNPRHLVRRRGQEARLRCSPMKGHSHVYWYRQLPEEGLKFMVYLQKENIIDESGMPKERFSAEFPKEGPSILRIQQVVRGDSAAYFCASSATTGGNGNTIYFGEGSWLTVV.

The chain is built from TRBV29-1 and TRBJ2-1, with D possibly being TRBD1 (5 bases). CDR1 is SQVTM, CDR2 ANQGSEA, per germline. The V gene lost 6 bases and the J gene lost 6 bases, with 18 bases spanning the gap. This CDR3 has 14 residues. CDR3 region: CSVLTVALINEQFF. The CDR3 DNA sequence: TGCAGCGTACTGACAGTTGCCCTGATCAATGAGCAGTTCTTC.

The chain is built from TRBV29-1 and TRBJ1-1, with D possibly being TRBD1 (5 bases). The germline gives CDR1 SQVTM, CDR2 ANQGSEA. The CDR3 is made up of 14 amino acids. Deletions cut 3 bases from V and 5 bases from J, with 16 bases between. The CDR3 DNA sequence: TGCAGCGTTGAGAAAGCGGGGGAAGGGACTGAAGCTTTCTTT. Its translation: CSVEKAGEGTEAFF.

The chain has TRBV19 and TRBJ2-2; D remains unclear. Trimming removed 0 bases at V and 7 bases at J, with 12 bases between. Germline lookup yields CDR1 LNHDA and CDR2 SQIVND (reference sequence). The CDR3 is 15 residues long. The CDR3 sequence: CASSIDSRFYGELFF. The CDR3 bases are TGTGCCAGTAGTATAGATAGCCGATTTTACGGGGAGCTGTTTTTT.

The chain employs TRBV2 and TRBJ2-2, with TRBD2 matching over 8 bases. Unmatched junction bases numbered 3, after V lost 3 bases and J lost 6 bases. CDR3 length: 14 residues. CDR1 and CDR2 from the germline V gene are SNHLY and FYNNEI. The CDR3 region is CASSEVGGAGELFF. The CDR3 DNA is TGTGCCAGCAGTGAGGTCGGGGGGGCCGGGGAGCTGTTTTTT.

On this clone itself: The junction departs from germline at one end; a sequencing error may be responsible. The V gene is TRBV5-1, the J gene TRBJ2-3; 7 bases are shared with TRBD2. This CDR3 is built from 15 residues. Germline CDR1 is SGHRS and CDR2 is YFSETQ. The chain's CDR3 is CAGSYSGSSTDTQYF. The CDR3 DNA follows: TGCGCCGGCAGCTATAGCGGGTCTAGCACAGATACGCAGTATTTT.

This chain links TRBV15 with TRBJ2-1; 11 nucleotides line up with TRBD2. Germline V gene sequence: CDR1 LNHNV, CDR2 YYDKDF (reference sequence). The V segment lost 2 bases and the J segment 10 bases; nucleotides outside the gene matches: 7. The CDR3 spans 15 residues. The CDR3 protein is CATSRFPGLADEQFF. CDR3 coding DNA: TGTGCCACCAGCAGATTCCCGGGACTAGCGGACGAGCAGTTCTTC. The full variable domain, completed using reference TRBV15 and TRBJ2-1, is DAMVIQNPRYQVTQFGKPVTLSCSQTLNHNVMYWYQQKSSQAPKLLFHYYDKDFNNEADTPDNFQSRRPNTSFCFLDIRSPGLGDTAMYLCATSRFPGLADEQFFGPGTRLTVL.

As DNA, the CDR3 is TGTGCCAGCAAGAGGGGGCAGTCCGATAACTATGGCTACACCTTC. Translating it yields CASKRGQSDNYGYTF. The chain carries TRBV13 and TRBJ1-2, with TRBD1 matching over 7 bases. Germline values: CDR1 PRHDT, CDR2 FYEKMQ (reference sequence). The CDR3 is 15 residues long. With V trimmed by 7 bases and J by 1 base, 9 bases remained unmatched. The whole variable domain, remainder taken from reference TRBV13 and TRBJ1-2, is AAGVIQSPRHLIKEKRETATLKCYPIPRHDTVYWYQQGPGQDPQFLISFYEKMQSDKGSIPDRFSAQQFSDYHSELNMSSLELGDSALYFCASKRGQSDNYGYTFGSGTRLTVV.

This chain joins TRBV28 and TRBJ2-4; 9 bases align to TRBD1. In germline, CDR1 is MDHEN, CDR2 SYDVKM. This CDR3 comprises 22 residues. V was clipped by 7 bases and J by 0 bases; unmatched bases: 25. Written as DNA, the CDR3 is TGTGCCAGCAACGTACAGGGGGCTTCGACTTCAAGGGACCCTTTAGCCAAAAACATTCAGTACTTC. This translates into CASNVQGASTSRDPLAKNIQYF. Drawing the rest from reference TRBV28 and TRBJ2-4, the complete variable domain is DVKVTQSSRYLVKRTGEKVFLECVQDMDHENMFWYRQDPGLGLRLIYFSYDVKMKEKGDIPEGYSVSREKKERFSLILESASTNQTSMYLCASNVQGASTSRDPLAKNIQYFGAGTRLSVL.

This clone has just one count. This rearrangement joins TRBV18 to TRBJ2-1; 8 nucleotides align to TRBD1. The CDR3 has 14 residues. Germline V gene sequence: CDR1 KGHSH, CDR2 LQKENI. V shed 8 bases and J 8 bases; nucleotides not matched to a gene: 11. The CDR3: CASTTDRGDYEQFF. The CDR3 DNA sequence: TGTGCCAGCACGACAGACAGGGGCGACTATGAGCAGTTCTTC.

The CDR3 protein is CASSMARGSSYNEQFF. The CDR3 nucleotides are TGTGCCAGTAGTATGGCGCGGGGGAGCTCCTACAATGAGCAGTTCTTC. The chain combines TRBV19 with TRBJ2-1; 7 bases match TRBD2. The CDR3 has 16 amino acids. The V gene end was trimmed by 3 bases and the J gene end by 0 bases; junction bases not matched to a gene: 5. The V gene's germline CDR1 is LNHDA and CDR2 SQIVND (reference sequence).

This chain links TRBV19 with TRBJ2-2, with 9 positions matching TRBD1. Trimming cost V 6 bases and J 4 bases; bases outside gene matches: 3. The CDR3 contains 14 residues. Germline lookup yields CDR1 LNHDA and CDR2 SQIVND (reference sequence). CDR3: CASRQGAATGELFF. In DNA form, the CDR3 reads TGTGCCAGTAGACAGGGGGCGGCCACCGGGGAGCTGTTTTTT.